Listed below are T cell receptor beta chains from one sample, sequenced in a study of beta chain features in type 1 diabetes. Data came from immunoSEQ multiplex PCR; TCRdb stores just in-frame clones and leaves some out. This sample yields roughly 130,000 clones, of which roughly 15% are seen a single time; about 2.5% belongs to the top ten. Material: central memory CD4+ T cells from blood. These receptors all come from a man aged 25 to 40 with type 1 diabetes. Each CDR3 is given with its conserved first and last residue. The order of the fields is clone size, J gene, V gene, D gene, CDR3 protein, CDR3 DNA. The D gene is left open where the match is weak. Not all rows give a size; the values are once, few, many and, for expanded clones, a class.

few | TRBJ2-3 | TRBV18 | TRBD2 | CASSQVGPTSPWGTDTQYF | TGTGCCAGCTCTCAGGTGGGCCCGACTAGCCCCTGGGGGACAGATACGCAGTATTTT
few | TRBJ2-2 | TRBV30 | TRBD1 | CAWSGRGTGELFF | TGTGCCTGGAGCGGCAGGGGGACCGGGGAGCTGTTTTTT
few | TRBJ2-5 | TRBV4-3 | TRBD1 | CASSRDRGETQYF | TGCGCCAGCAGCCGGGACAGGGGAGAGACCCAGTACTTC
few | TRBJ2-7 | TRBV10-3 | - | CAISLDGNYEQYF | TGTGCCATCAGTCTGGACGGAAACTACGAGCAGTACTTC
once | TRBJ2-7 | TRBV9 | - | CASSASGTGGYEQYF | TGTGCCAGCAGCGCTTCCGGGACGGGCGGCTATGAGCAGTACTTC
- | TRBJ2-2 | TRBV7-9 | TRBD1 | CASSAQGFGGELFF | TGTGCCAGCAGCGCACAGGGGTTCGGCGGGGAGCTGTTTTTT
- | TRBJ1-2 | TRBV29-1 | - | CSVEGMGLNYGYTF | TGCAGCGTTGAAGGAATGGGGCTGAACTATGGCTACACCTTC
few | TRBJ2-5 | TRBV5-1 | - | CASSLGDQTKTQYF | TGCGCCAGCAGCTTGGGGGACCAAACTAAGACCCAGTACTTC
many | TRBJ1-4 | TRBV9 | - | CASSVERTARVEKLFF | TGTGCCAGCAGCGTAGAACGAACGGCTCGAGTGGAAAAACTGTTTTTT
few | TRBJ1-1 | TRBV2 | - | CASSSQGEAFF | TGTGCCAGCAGTTCTCAGGGGGAAGCTTTCTTT